This T cell receptor beta chain originates from a study of Graves' ophthalmopathy and Graves' hyperthyroidism. Overall study: Peripheral blood collection took place at initial diagnosis, before any treatment.

The CDR3 spans 12 residues. V was cut by 5 bases and J by 9 bases, with 8 bases left in between. The V gene's germline CDR1 is MNHNS and CDR2 SASEGT. TCR beta CDR3 amplification used RNA transcripts. RT-PCR was first run with HTBI primers, then multiplex PCR in a second round. Each CDR3 protein gets one entry after TCRdb re-called the multiplex PCR reads with MiXCR. The table shows hundreds of thousands of distinct CDR3 sequences, with about 15% occurring only once. This clonotype has at least ten counts. Ophthalmopathy cases showed moderate-to-severe activity, scoring CAS ≥3 and NOSPECS ≥4, with duration under 3 months.

Sequencing input: blood. The chain is built from TRBV6-1 and TRBJ1-6; D remains unclear. The receptor comes from a woman between 25 and 40 years old with Graves' ophthalmopathy. The CDR3 spells CASSSPGSPLHF. CDR3 DNA sequence: TGTGCCAGCAGTTCCCCCGGTTCACCCCTCCACTTT.